Shown below are 11 T cell receptor beta chains from a single sample sequenced in a study of blood T cell repertoires in COVID-19. TCRdb keeps only in-frame clones here, not all; method: immunoSEQ multiplex PCR. Among around 140,000 clones listed, around nine tenths were seen once. The sample comprised peripheral blood. Source of these receptors: a man in his forties or fifties with active or convalescent COVID-19.

The CDR3 coding sequence is TGTGCCAGCAGCCCAGCGGGAGGTAACTACGAGCAGTACTTC. Protein product: CASSPAGGNYEQYF. The chain carries TRBV7-2 and TRBJ2-7; 9 bases map to TRBD2. The CDR3 runs to 14 residues. The trim removed 5 bases at V and 3 bases at J, leaving 5 bases unmatched. In germline, CDR1 is SGHTA, CDR2 FQGNSA.

About this clone itself: Other DNA sequences in the same sample also yield this CDR3. V and J are TRBV18 and TRBJ1-5; 8 nucleotides agree with TRBD1. CDR3 length equals 14 residues. The V and J ends lost 2 bases and 5 bases, in that order; junction bases with no gene match: 2. Germline assignment: CDR1 KGHSH and CDR2 LQKENI. CDR3 region: CASSPGTGDQPQHF. The CDR3 DNA reads TGTGCCAGCTCACCAGGGACAGGAGATCAGCCCCAGCATTTT.

The rearrangement links TRBV5-1 to TRBJ2-3; 7 bases are a match to TRBD2. The V gene end was trimmed by 4 bases and the J gene end by 0 bases; junction bases not matched to a gene: 5. The germline V gene has CDR1 SGHRS and CDR2 YFSETQ. The CDR3 spans 15 residues. This CDR3 is CASSLPGGSTDTQYF. CDR3 nucleotides: TGCGCCAGCAGCCTCCCGGGGGGAAGCACAGATACGCAGTATTTT.

V is TRBV12-2 and J is TRBJ1-4. TRBV12-2 counts as a pseudogene. This CDR3 region has 15 residues. CDR3: CASRLEAGDGEKLFF. CDR3 in DNA: TGTGCAAGTCGCCTCGAGGCGGGGGACGGGGAAAAACTGTTTTTT.

The CDR3 DNA is TGCGCCAGCAGCCGCGGGGGGTTTTTCCTGAGTGAGCAGTTCTTC. Protein: CASSRGGFFLSEQFF. The V call is TRBV4-1, the J call TRBJ2-1; 8 bases align to TRBD2. With 4 bases clipped from V and 9 bases from J, the junction kept 11 bases outside the gene matches. CDR3 length equals 15 residues. CDR1 and CDR2 from the germline V gene are MGHRA and YSYEKL.

The gene calls are TRBV7-8 and TRBJ2-2; 11 bases agree with TRBD1. The CDR3 consists of 15 residues. CDR1 SGHVS and CDR2 FQNEAQ come from the germline V gene. V gave up 3 bases and J gave up 7 bases; unmatched junction bases: 4. The CDR3 sequence: CASSFGQGANGELFF. Written as DNA, the CDR3 is TGTGCCAGCAGCTTTGGACAGGGGGCCAACGGGGAGCTGTTTTTT.

The V and J genes are TRBV12-2 and TRBJ2-7; TRBD2 reflects the table's D call only, with no check against the DNA. TRBV12-2 is shown as a pseudogene. CDR3 length equals 15 residues. CDR3 sequence reads: CASRFGRRISYEQYF. CDR3 sequence (DNA): TGTGCAAGTCGCTTCGGCAGGAGGATCTCCTACGAGCAGTACTTC.

This chain joins TRBV6-5 and TRBJ1-4; 7 positions match TRBD1. J was trimmed by 7 bases and V by 5 bases; bases with no gene match: 7. This CDR3 contains 14 residues. The germline V gene has CDR1 MNHEY and CDR2 SVGAGI. The CDR3 DNA reads TGTGCCAGCAGTAAGGACAGGCGAAGTGAAAAACTGTTTTTT. This encodes CASSKDRRSEKLFF.

The chain has TRBV12-3 or TRBV12-4 and TRBJ2-5; D is uncertain. CDR3 length equals 11 residues. Trimming took off 2 bases at V and 5 bases at J, with 3 bases between the two ends. The CDR3 region is CASSLSETQYF. In DNA form, the CDR3 reads TGTGCCAGCAGTTTAAGCGAGACCCAGTACTTC.

This chain uses TRBV5-4 with TRBJ2-1; 10 bases are a match to TRBD1. With 4 bases clipped from V and 9 bases from J, the junction kept 7 bases outside the gene matches. This CDR3 is 14 amino acids long. Per germline, CDR1 SGHNT and CDR2 YYREEE (reference sequence). In DNA form, the CDR3 reads TGTGCCAGCAGCACAGGACAGGGGGAGGGTGAGCAGTTCTTC. Protein product: CASSTGQGEGEQFF.

In the case of this clone: Other DNA variants within this sample encode the same CDR3. This rearrangement joins TRBV10-1 to TRBJ1-5, with TRBD1 as a possible D gene (5 bases). The V and J ends lost 6 bases and 0 bases respectively, with 6 bases between them. The germline gives CDR1 WNHNN, CDR2 SYGVQD (reference sequence). CDR3 size: 13 residues. CDR3 protein: CASSRDSNQPQHF. The DNA of the CDR3 is TGCGCCAGCAGCAGGGATAGCAATCAGCCCCAGCATTTT.